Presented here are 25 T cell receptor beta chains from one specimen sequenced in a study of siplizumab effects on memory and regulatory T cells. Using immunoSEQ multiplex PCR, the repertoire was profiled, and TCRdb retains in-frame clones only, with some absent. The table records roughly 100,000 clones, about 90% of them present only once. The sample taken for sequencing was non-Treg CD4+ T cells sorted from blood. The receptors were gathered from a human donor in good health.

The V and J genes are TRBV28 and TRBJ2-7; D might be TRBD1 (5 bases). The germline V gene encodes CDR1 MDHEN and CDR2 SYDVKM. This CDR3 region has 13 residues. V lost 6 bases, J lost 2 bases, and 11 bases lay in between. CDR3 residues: CASRSPGTYEQYF. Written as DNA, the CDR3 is TGTGCCAGCAGAAGCCCAGGGACCTACGAGCAGTACTTC.

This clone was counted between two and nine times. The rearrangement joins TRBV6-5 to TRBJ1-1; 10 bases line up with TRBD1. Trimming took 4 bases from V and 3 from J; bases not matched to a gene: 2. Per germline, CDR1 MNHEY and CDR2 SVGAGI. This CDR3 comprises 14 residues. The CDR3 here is CASSSGTGDTEAFF. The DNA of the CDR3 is TGTGCCAGCAGTTCCGGGACAGGGGACACTGAAGCTTTCTTT.

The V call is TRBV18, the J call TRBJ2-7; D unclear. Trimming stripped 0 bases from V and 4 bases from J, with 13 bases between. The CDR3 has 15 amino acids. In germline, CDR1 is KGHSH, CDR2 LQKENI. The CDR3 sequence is CASSPPGYSRYEQYF. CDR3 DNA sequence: TGTGCCAGCTCACCACCTGGTTACTCCAGGTACGAGCAGTACTTC. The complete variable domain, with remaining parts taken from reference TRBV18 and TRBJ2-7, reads NAGVMQNPRHLVRRRGQEARLRCSPMKGHSHVYWYRQLPEEGLKFMVYLQKENIIDESGMPKERFSAEFPKEGPSILRIQQVVRGDSAAYFCASSPPGYSRYEQYFGPGTRLTVT.

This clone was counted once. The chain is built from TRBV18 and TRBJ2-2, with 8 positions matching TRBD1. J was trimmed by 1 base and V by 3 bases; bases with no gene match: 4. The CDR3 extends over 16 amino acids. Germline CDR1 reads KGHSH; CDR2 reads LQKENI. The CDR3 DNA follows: TGTGCCAGCTCACCCAACAGGGGGTTGAACACCGGGGAGCTGTTTTTT. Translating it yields CASSPNRGLNTGELFF.

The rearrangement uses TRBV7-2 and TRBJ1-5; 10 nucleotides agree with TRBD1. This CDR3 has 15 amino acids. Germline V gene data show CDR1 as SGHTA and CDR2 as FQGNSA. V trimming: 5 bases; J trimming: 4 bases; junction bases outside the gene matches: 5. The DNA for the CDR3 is TGTGCCAGCAGCCCAGGGACAGGGGAGAATCAGCCCCAGCATTTT. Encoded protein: CASSPGTGENQPQHF.

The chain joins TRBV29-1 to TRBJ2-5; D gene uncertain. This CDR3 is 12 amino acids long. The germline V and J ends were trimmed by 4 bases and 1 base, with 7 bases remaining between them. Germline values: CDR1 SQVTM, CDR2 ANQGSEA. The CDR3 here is CSVAWTQETQYF. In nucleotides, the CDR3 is TGCAGCGTTGCCTGGACCCAAGAGACCCAGTACTTC. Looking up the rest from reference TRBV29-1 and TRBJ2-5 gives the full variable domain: SAVISQKPSRDICQRGTSLTIQCQVDSQVTMMFWYRQQPGQSLTLIATANQGSEATYESGFVIDKFPISRPNLTFSTLTVSNMSPEDSSIYLCSVAWTQETQYFGPGTRLLVL.

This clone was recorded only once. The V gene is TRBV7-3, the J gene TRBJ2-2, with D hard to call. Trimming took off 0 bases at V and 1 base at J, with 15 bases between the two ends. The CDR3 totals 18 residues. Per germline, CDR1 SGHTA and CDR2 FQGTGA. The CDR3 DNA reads TGTGCCAGCAGCTTAACGGGCGGTCTGACCCTGAACACCGGGGAGCTGTTTTTT. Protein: CASSLTGGLTLNTGELFF. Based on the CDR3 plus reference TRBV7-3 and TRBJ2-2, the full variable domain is GAGVSQTPSNKVTEKGKYVELRCDPISGHTALYWYRQSLGQGPEFLIYFQGTGAADDSGLPNDRFFAVRPEGSVSTLKIQRTERGDSAVYLCASSLTGGLTLNTGELFFGEGSRLTVL.

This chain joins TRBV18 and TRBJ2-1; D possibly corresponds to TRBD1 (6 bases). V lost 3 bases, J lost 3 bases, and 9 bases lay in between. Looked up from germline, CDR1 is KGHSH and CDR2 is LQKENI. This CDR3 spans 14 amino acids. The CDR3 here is CASSPGTNYNEQFF. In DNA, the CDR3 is TGTGCCAGCTCACCTGGGACAAACTACAATGAGCAGTTCTTC.

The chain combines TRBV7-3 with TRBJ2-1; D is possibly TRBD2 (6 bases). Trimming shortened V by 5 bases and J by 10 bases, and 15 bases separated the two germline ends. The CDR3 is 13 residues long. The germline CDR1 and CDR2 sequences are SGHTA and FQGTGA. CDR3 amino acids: CASSPPGLPEQFF. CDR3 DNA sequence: TGTGCCAGCAGCCCCCCGGGACTTCCGGAGCAGTTCTTC.

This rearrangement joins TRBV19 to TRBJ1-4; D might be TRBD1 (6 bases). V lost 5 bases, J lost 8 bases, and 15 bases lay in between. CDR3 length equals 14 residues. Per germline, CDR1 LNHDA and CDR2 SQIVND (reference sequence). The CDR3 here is CASSLQPGVEKLFF. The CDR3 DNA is TGTGCCAGTAGTCTACAACCAGGGGTAGAAAAACTGTTTTTT.

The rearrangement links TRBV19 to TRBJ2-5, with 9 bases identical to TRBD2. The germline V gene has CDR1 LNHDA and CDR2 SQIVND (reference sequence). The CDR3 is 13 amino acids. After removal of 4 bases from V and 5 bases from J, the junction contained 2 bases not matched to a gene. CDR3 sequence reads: CASSRGLAETQYF. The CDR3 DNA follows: TGTGCCAGTAGTAGAGGACTAGCGGAGACCCAGTACTTC.

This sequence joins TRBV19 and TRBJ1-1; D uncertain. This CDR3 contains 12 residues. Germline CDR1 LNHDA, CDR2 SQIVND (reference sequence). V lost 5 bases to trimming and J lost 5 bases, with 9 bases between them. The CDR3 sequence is CASSFRQTEAFF. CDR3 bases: TGTGCCAGTAGTTTCCGGCAAACTGAAGCTTTCTTT.

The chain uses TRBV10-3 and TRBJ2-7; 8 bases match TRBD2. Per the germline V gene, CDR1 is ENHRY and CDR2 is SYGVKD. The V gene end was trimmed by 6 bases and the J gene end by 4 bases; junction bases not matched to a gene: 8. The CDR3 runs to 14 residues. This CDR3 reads CAIRSETSDYEQYF. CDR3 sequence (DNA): TGTGCCATCAGGAGTGAGACTAGCGATTACGAGCAGTACTTC.

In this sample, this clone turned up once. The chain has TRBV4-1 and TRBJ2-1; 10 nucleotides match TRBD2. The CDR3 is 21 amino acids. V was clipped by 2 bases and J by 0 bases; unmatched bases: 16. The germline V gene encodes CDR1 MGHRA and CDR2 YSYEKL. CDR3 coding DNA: TGCGCCAGCAGCCAATTCCTAGCCGGACTAGCGGCTCTCAGCTCCTACAATGAGCAGTTCTTC. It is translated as CASSQFLAGLAALSSYNEQFF.

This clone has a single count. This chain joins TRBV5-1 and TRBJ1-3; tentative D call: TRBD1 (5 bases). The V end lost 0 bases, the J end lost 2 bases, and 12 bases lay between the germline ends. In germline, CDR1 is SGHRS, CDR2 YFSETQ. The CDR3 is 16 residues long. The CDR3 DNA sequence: TGCGCCAGCAGCTTGGAGGGTAGGGGCGCTGGAAACACCATATATTTT. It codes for CASSLEGRGAGNTIYF.

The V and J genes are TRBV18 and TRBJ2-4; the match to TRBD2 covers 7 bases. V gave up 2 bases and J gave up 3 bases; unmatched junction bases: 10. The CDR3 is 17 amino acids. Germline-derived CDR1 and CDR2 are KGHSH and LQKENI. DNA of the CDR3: TGTGCCAGCTCACCATCCTACTCGGCGGGAGTCAAAAACATTCAGTACTTC. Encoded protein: CASSPSYSAGVKNIQYF.

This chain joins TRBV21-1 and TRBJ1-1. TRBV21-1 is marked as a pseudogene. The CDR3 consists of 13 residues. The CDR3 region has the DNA TGTGCCAGCAGCAAGAGGATGAACACTGAAGCTTTCTTT. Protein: CASSKRMNTEAFF.

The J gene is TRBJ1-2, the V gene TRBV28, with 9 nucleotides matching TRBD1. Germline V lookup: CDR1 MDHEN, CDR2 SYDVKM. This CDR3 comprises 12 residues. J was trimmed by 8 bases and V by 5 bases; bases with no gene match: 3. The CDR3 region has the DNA TGTGCCAGCAGTACAGGGGGCGTCGGCTACACCTTC. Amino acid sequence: CASSTGGVGYTF.

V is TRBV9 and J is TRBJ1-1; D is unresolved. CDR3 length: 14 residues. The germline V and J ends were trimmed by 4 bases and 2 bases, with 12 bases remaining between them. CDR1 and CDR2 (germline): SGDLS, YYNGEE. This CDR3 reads CASSRLGDNTEAFF. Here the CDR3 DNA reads TGTGCCAGCAGCAGGCTAGGCGACAACACTGAAGCTTTCTTT.

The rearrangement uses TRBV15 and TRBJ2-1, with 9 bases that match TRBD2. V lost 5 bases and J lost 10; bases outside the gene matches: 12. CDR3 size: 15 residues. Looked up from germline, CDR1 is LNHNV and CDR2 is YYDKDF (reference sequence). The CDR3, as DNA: TGTGCCACCAGCCAAGACCCGACTAGCGGTTCGGAGCAGTTCTTC. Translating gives CATSQDPTSGSEQFF.

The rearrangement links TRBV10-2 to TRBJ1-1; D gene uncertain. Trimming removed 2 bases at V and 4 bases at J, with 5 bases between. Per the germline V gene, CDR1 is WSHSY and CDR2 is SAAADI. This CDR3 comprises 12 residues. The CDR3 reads CASSEPGTEAFF. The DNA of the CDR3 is TGCGCCAGCAGTGAGCCGGGCACTGAAGCTTTCTTT.

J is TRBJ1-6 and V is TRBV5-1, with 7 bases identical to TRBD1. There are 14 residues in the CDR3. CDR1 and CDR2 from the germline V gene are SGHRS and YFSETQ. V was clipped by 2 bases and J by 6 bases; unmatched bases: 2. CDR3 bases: TGCGCCAGCAGCTTTGGGGACAGTAATTCACCCCTCCACTTT. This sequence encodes CASSFGDSNSPLHF.

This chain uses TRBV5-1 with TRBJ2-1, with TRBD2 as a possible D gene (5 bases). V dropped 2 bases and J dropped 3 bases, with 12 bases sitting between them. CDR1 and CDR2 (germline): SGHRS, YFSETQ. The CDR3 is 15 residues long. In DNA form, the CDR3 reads TGCGCCAGCAGCTTAGTCGGGAACAGCTACAATGAGCAGTTCTTC. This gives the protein CASSLVGNSYNEQFF.

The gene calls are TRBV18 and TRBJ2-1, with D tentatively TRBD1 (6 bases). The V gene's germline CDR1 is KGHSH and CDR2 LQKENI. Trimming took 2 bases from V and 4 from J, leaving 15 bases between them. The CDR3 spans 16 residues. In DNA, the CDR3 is TGTGCCAGCTCACCAGGGGGCAAGATTGGGTACAATGAGCAGTTCTTC. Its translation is CASSPGGKIGYNEQFF.

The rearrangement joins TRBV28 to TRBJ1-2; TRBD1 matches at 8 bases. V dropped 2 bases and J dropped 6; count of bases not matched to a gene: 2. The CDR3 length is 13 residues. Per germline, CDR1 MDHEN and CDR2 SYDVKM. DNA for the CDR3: TGTGCCAGCAGTTTAGGACAGGGCCATGGCTACACCTTC. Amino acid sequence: CASSLGQGHGYTF.